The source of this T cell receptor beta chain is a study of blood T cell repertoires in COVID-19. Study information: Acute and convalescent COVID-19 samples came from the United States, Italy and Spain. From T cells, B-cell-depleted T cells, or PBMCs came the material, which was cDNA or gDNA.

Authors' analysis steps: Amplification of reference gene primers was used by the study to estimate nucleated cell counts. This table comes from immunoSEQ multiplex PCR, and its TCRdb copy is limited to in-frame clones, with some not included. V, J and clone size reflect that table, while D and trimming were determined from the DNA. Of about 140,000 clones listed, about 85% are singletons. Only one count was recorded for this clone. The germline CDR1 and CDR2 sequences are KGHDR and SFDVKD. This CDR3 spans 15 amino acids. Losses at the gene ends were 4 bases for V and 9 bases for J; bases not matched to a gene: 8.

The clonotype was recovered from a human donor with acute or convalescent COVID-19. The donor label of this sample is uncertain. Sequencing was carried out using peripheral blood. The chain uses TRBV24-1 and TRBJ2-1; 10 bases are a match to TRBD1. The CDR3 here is CATSEPGQGSGEQFF. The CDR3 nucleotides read TGTGCCACCAGTGAGCCGGGACAGGGGTCGGGTGAGCAGTTCTTC.